This T cell receptor beta chain was identified during a study of Ad26.COV2.S vaccination and SARS-CoV-2 variants. Study background: The authors gave Ad26.COV2.S intramuscularly, either once or twice 56 days apart.

Germline V gives CDR1 SGHNT, CDR2 YYREEE (reference sequence). The CDR3 extends over 15 amino acids. Trimming at V came to 0 bases and at J to 4 bases, leaving 3 bases not matched to a gene. The data were produced by immunoSEQ multiplex PCR, yet TCRdb's version contains in-frame clones alone and is incomplete. The sample has approximately 240,000 clones, approximately 90% seen once. Treatment here: around 19 received Ad26.COV2.S at low or high dose, single or two shots; a few received placebo; per-sample allocation not given. At day 63 after the first vaccine or placebo injection, samples were drawn. This clone was seen ten or more times. As yet, its antigen is unknown. Overall study results and limits: Vaccinees displayed broader spike-specific TCR repertoires than placebo recipients.

The material sequenced was peripheral blood, taken in a trial of Ad26.COV2.S vaccine versus placebo. The origin of this receptor is a person between 18 and 59 years old who received the Ad26.COV2.S COVID-19 vaccine or a placebo. The rearrangement joins TRBV5-4 to TRBJ2-3, with 9 bases that match TRBD2. CDR3 in DNA: TGTGCCAGCAGCTTGGGCGGGGGGGCGGCAGATACGCAGTATTTT. Its translation: CASSLGGGAADTQYF.